Listed below are T cell receptor beta chains from one sample, sequenced in a study of blood T cell repertoires in COVID-19. Assay used: immunoSEQ multiplex PCR; TCRdb lists only in-frame clones, some missing. Among over 200,000 clones listed, about 89% were seen once. The sample consisted of PBMCs or T cells enriched from blood (not recorded which). These receptors all stem from a man between 40 and 49 years old who had recovered from COVID-19. Both conserved end residues are part of each CDR3. Fields, in order: clone size, J gene, V gene, D gene, CDR3 DNA, CDR3 protein. The D gene is left open where the match is weak. Size tells how often a clone was seen (once, few, many) or the class of an expanded clone, and some rows leave it out.

>NA|TRBJ1-2|TRBV28|NA
TGTGCCAGCAGTGGTGACAGGCCTAGCTTACAAAACTATGGCTACACCTTC
CASSGDRPSLQNYGYTF
>NA|TRBJ2-3|TRBV6-6|TRBD2
TGTGCCAGCAGTGCTCTGACTAGCGGGAGTACAGATACGCAGTATTTT
CASSALTSGSTDTQYF
>once|TRBJ1-5|TRBV28|TRBD1
TGTGCCAGCAGTCCGTGGACAGGGGGACGCAATCAGCCCCAGCATTTT
CASSPWTGGRNQPQHF
>once|TRBJ2-1|TRBV5-1|NA
TGCGCCAGCAGCTTGGACAGTTACAATGAGCAGTTCTTC
CASSLDSYNEQFF
>NA|TRBJ1-1|TRBV9|NA
TGTGCCAGCAGCGTAGGTGAGGGTTGGTCTGAAGCTTTCTTT
CASSVGEGWSEAFF
>NA|TRBJ1-2|TRBV11-2|TRBD1
TGTGCCAGCAGCAGGGACAGGGTTAGCTTTAATGGCTACACCTTC
CASSRDRVSFNGYTF
>NA|TRBJ1-5|TRBV7-6|NA
TGTGCCAGCAGCTCTCTGGGGGGGGATCAGCCCCAGCATTTT
CASSSLGGDQPQHF
>NA|TRBJ2-7|TRBV19|NA
TGTGCCAGTAGTATGACGCGGTCTGGGTACGAGCAGTACTTC
CASSMTRSGYEQYF
>NA|TRBJ1-5|TRBV5-8|NA
TGTGCCAGCAGCTTGGATTTCAGATATAGCAATCAGCCCCAGCATTTT
CASSLDFRYSNQPQHF
>NA|TRBJ2-7|TRBV9|TRBD2
TGTGCCAGCAGCGTTGGCTCTAGCGGGAAAAACGAGCAGTACTTC
CASSVGSSGKNEQYF
>NA|TRBJ2-7|TRBV6-5|NA
TGTGCCAGCAGGGCCGGGACTCGGAGCTCCTACGAGCAGTACTTC
CASRAGTRSSYEQYF
>NA|TRBJ1-3|TRBV15|NA
TGTGCCACCAGCGGATTATCCCTGGGAGGGGCCACCATATATTTT
CATSGLSLGGATIYF
>NA|TRBJ2-1|TRBV7-2|TRBD2
TGTGCCAGCAGCTTGCAGCGGGAGTCCCCCGCCGACAATGAGCAGTTCTTC
CASSLQRESPADNEQFF
>NA|TRBJ1-4|TRBV18|NA
TGTGCCAGCTCACCGGGCGTCTCTAATGAAAAACTGTTTTTT
CASSPGVSNEKLFF
>few|TRBJ1-1|TRBV10-3|NA
TGTGCCATGACAGCAGGGGTGAACATGAACACTGAAGCTTTCTTT
CAMTAGVNMNTEAFF
>NA|TRBJ2-5|TRBV7-6|TRBD2
TGTGCCAGCAGCTCGATCTCAGGGAGGGCTGGGAAAGAGACCCAGTACTTC
CASSSISGRAGKETQYF
>NA|TRBJ2-3|TRBV2|NA
TGTGCCAGCAGTGGGGGACTTGGAGAGGCAGATACGCAGTATTTT
CASSGGLGEADTQYF
>NA|TRBJ2-6|TRBV18|NA
TGTGCCAGCTCACCATCAGGGCCTTTATCTGGGGCCAACGTCCTGACTTTC
CASSPSGPLSGANVLTF
>NA|TRBJ2-1|TRBV14|NA
TGTGCCAGCAGCCCCAGAGGAGGGCGCTCCTACAATGAGCAGTTCTTC
CASSPRGGRSYNEQFF
>NA|TRBJ2-4|TRBV7-9|NA
TGTGCCAGCTGGGGGCCCCTGAACATTCAGTACTTC
CASWGPLNIQYF
>NA|TRBJ2-3|TRBV18|TRBD2
TGTGCCAGCTCACCACCCTTCCTAGCGGGGGATGCAGATACGCAGTATTTT
CASSPPFLAGDADTQYF
>NA|TRBJ2-3|TRBV28|TRBD2
TGTGCCAGCAGTTTCTGGACCGGGGGGGGCACAGATACGCAGTATTTT
CASSFWTGGGTDTQYF
>NA|TRBJ2-1|TRBV4-1|NA
TGCGCCAGCAGCCAAGACGTCGCCGACAGGAGATTCGGTGAGCAGTTCTTC
CASSQDVADRRFGEQFF
>NA|TRBJ2-1|TRBV7-8|TRBD2
TGTGCCAGCAGCTTGGGACTAGCGAGGTACAATGAGCAGTTCTTC
CASSLGLARYNEQFF
>NA|TRBJ1-5|TRBV7-2|TRBD1
TGTGCCAGCAGCTTTCGACAGGGGGCGGGAAGCAATCAGCCCCAGCATTTT
CASSFRQGAGSNQPQHF
>NA|TRBJ2-6|TRBV5-4|NA
TGTGCCAGCAGCTCCCCCAACTACAGGGACCACTCTGGGGCCAACGTCCTGACTTTC
CASSSPNYRDHSGANVLTF
>NA|TRBJ1-4|TRBV6-2/TRBV6-3|NA
TGTGCCAGCAGTTACGGTCGCGGCGATGGAAATGAAAAACTGTTTTTT
CASSYGRGDGNEKLFF